This T cell receptor beta chain was recorded in a study of shared clonotypes between healthy human individuals (TCRdb year 2020). About the study as a whole: A couple of women and a few men aged 18 to 49 years were included in the cohort. For each donor, three plates each were used for CD4 naive and CD4 memory, two plates were used for CD8 naive, and one plate was used for CD8 memory. To estimate repertoire size and how much clonotypes are shared between individuals, the study performed deep sequencing of blood TCR repertoires from a few healthy adults. Libraries were prepared and TCR repertoires were sequenced by different laboratories using diverse techniques, in order to increase sequencing depth and limit assay-specific biases. Each donor's leukapheresis produced roughly between roughly 0.9 and 9 billion PBMCs.

TCR CDR3 regions were amplified from genomic DNA by multiplex PCR using the deep immunoSEQ assay. Genomic DNA extracted from each cell subset was distributed evenly over all wells of several immunoSEQ 96-well plates, and each plate served as one replicate. For sorted subsets, around 0.2 ug of genomic DNA, equivalent to around 29,000 T cell genomes, went into each replicate PCR. Purified libraries were measured with a Qubit 3.0 fluorometer, size-checked on a Bioanalyzer 2100, and measured again with the KAPA Library Quantification kit. Each immunoSEQ 96-well plate was sequenced on its own single-read 150-cycle Illumina NextSeq 550 flow cell. The original methods were these. Because the immunoSEQ output held only junctional sequences and lacked quality scores, the filtering could not match the filtering applied to full-length reads. To assign V/J genes and CDR3, sequences were annotated using PyIR, a Python wrapper for IgBLAST v1.9, with IMGT germline references. Reads were filtered out if the reads had weak V/J assignments (E-value above 1e-6), no CDR3, stop codons, out-of-frame junctions, or ambiguous translated residues. V3J clonotypes were defined by identical inferred V gene, J gene, and CDR3 amino acid sequence. Percentage overlap between repertoires was computed as shared unique clonotypes divided by the size of the smaller repertoire. Repertoire richness was assessed with RTK rarefaction, the Chao1 estimator, and Recon v2.1 estimates of unobserved clonotypes. Generation probabilities were computed with OLGA for all TCRbeta clonotypes obtained by the gDNA method from a few donors. TCRdb stores this immuneACCESS table with in-frame sequences only. Part of the clones is absent; in the studies checked, under half of the shortfall reflects unresolved V genes, and no reason is known for the rest. V and J calls and clone size come straight from that table; D and trimming were deduced from the DNA. This sample lists hundreds of thousands of clones; 85% to 95% were detected once. The ten top clones hold about 0.11% of the sample.

For the CD8 naive samples, CD45RO-negative cells were positively selected for CCR7, yielding a CD45RA+CCR7+ population from which TemRA cells were excluded. Healthy HIV-negative adults with no recently reported acute infections or vaccinations were included as donors. Every donor was a Caucasian adult living in Nashville, Tennessee, USA. Blood was obtained by leukapheresis, after which PBMCs were separated by Ficoll-Histopaque density gradient centrifugation and cryopreserved in liquid nitrogen vapor phase. Purity and quantity of every magnetically sorted T cell population were checked by analytical flow cytometry. Genomic DNA was isolated from each sorted fraction and quantified by UV absorbance on a Nanodrop 2000c. Paper-wide results and their limitations: Because the study included a small number of donors, the genetic and exposure-history diversity represented was limited. Across a few donors, 4.5% to 6.5% of naive CD4, approximately 3.5% of naive CD8, about 2.3% of memory CD4, and around 0.4% of memory CD8 clonotypes were shared. Compared with non-shared clonotypes, clonotypes shared by all four sorted-subset donors had higher generation probabilities. Even with the large sequencing depth, rarefaction of the sorted-subset datasets indicated that sequencing was incomplete. Estimated clonotype richness was generally larger for naive than for memory subsets. Only blood was sampled, and tissue TCR repertoires likely differ from those in blood. Pairwise subsampling indicated that sequencing depth was expected to affect the degree of clonotype sharing among donors.

The germline V gene (reference sequence) gives CDR1 as PRHDT and CDR2 as FYEKMQ. CDR3 length: 12 amino acids, cysteine to phenylalanine. CDR3 DNA is the only sequence kept; it has 36 bases, read in frame from the first base. Trimming removed 6 bases from V and 3 bases from J, leaving 6 bases between the germline ends. On this clone: Its specific antigen is unknown. No per-base quality is available; no much larger clone lies one base away.

The chain is made from TRBV13 and TRBJ2-1; no D gene call is confident. The TCR comes from a woman aged 25-40 years in good health. Sequences were obtained from naive CD8+ T cells sorted from blood. This specimen's cell subset or site label, per the study, means: CD45RA+CCR7+. The nucleotide sequence reads TGTGCCAGCAGTCGAGACTACAATGAGCAGTTCTTC. It translates as CASSRDYNEQFF.